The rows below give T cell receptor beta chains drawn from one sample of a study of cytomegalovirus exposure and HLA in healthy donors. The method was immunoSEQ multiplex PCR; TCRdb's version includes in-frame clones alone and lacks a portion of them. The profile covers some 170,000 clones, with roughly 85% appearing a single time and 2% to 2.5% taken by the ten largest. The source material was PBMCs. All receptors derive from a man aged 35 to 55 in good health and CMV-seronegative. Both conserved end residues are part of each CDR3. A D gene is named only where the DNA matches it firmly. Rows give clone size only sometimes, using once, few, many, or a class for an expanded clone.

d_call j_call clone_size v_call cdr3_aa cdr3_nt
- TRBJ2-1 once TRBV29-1 CSVYLRDSYNEQFF TGCAGCGTTTATTTGCGCGATTCCTACAATGAGCAGTTCTTC
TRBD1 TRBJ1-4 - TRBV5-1 CASSLEGQGYEKLFF TGCGCCAGCAGCTTGGAGGGACAGGGTTATGAAAAACTGTTTTTT
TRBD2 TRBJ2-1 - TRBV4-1 CASSPRFERELGNEQFF TGCGCCAGCAGCCCGCGGTTTGAGCGGGAGTTGGGCAATGAGCAGTTCTTC
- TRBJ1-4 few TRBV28 CASSLQGGGNEKLFF TGTGCCAGCAGTTTACAGGGAGGCGGTAACGAAAAACTGTTTTTT
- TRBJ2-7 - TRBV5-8 CASSLRGGAPYEQYF TGTGCCAGCAGCTTGAGAGGCGGCGCCCCCTACGAGCAGTACTTC
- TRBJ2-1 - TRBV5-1 CASSLGAGQGPYNEQFF TGCGCCAGCAGCTTGGGAGCGGGTCAAGGCCCCTACAATGAGCAGTTCTTC
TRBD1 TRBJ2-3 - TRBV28 CASGGTGGVDTQYF TGTGCCAGCGGGGGGACAGGGGGTGTCGATACGCAGTATTTT
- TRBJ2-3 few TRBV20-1 CSVTATDTQYF TGCAGTGTAACAGCCACAGATACGCAGTATTTT
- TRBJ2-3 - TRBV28 CASSFGAGTTDTQYF TGTGCCAGCAGTTTCGGAGCGGGTACCACAGATACGCAGTATTTT
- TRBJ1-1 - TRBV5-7 CASSLGRGDMAEAFF TGTGCCAGCAGCTTGGGCAGGGGTGATATGGCTGAAGCTTTCTTT
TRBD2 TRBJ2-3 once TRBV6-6 CASSNYWEGSDTQYF TGTGCCAGCAGCAACTACTGGGAGGGTTCAGATACGCAGTATTTT
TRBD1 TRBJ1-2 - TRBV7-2 CASSLIGQGYFHTF TGTGCCAGCAGCTTAATCGGACAGGGTTATTTCCACACCTTC
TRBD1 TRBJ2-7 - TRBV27 CASSPYRGLSYEQYF TGTGCCAGCAGTCCCTACAGGGGTCTTTCCTACGAGCAGTACTTC
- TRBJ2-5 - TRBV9 CASSVPRLAEETQYF TGTGCCAGCAGCGTACCCCGGCTAGCAGAAGAGACCCAGTACTTC
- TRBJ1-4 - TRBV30 CAWSSQSNEKLFF TGTGCCTGGAGTTCCCAGTCGAATGAAAAACTGTTTTTT
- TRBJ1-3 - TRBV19 CASTIRAGSGNTIYF TGTGCCAGTACCATCAGGGCAGGCTCTGGAAACACCATATATTTT
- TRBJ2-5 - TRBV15 CATSRDWPQGTQYF TGTGCCACCAGCAGAGATTGGCCCCAGGGGACCCAGTACTTC
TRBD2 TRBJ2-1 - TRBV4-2 CASSQAQTSGAYNEQFF TGTGCCAGCAGCCAAGCCCAGACTAGCGGGGCATACAATGAGCAGTTCTTC
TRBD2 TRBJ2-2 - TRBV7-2 CASSRPGLGLNTGELFF TGTGCCAGCAGCCGTCCAGGACTAGGGTTGAACACCGGGGAGCTGTTTTTT
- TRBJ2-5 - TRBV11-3 CASSRVGVETQYF TGTGCCAGCAGCAGGGTAGGGGTAGAGACCCAGTACTTC
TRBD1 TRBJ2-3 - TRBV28 CASSLLGQGPQYF TGTGCCAGCAGTTTACTCGGACAGGGCCCGCAGTATTTT
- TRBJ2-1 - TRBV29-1 CSVEGLYNEQFF TGCAGCGTTGAAGGGCTTTACAATGAGCAGTTCTTC
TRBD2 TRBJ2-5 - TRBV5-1 CASNPGLAVRETQYF TGCGCCAGCAACCCGGGACTAGCGGTCAGAGAGACCCAGTACTTC
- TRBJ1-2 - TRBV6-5 CASSFGQPYGYTF TGTGCCAGCAGTTTCGGACAGCCCTATGGCTACACCTTC
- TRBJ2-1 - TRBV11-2 CASSLNRVSNEQFF TGTGCCAGCAGCTTAAACAGGGTCTCCAATGAGCAGTTCTTC
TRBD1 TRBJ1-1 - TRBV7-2 CASSLEAGGNTEAFF TGTGCCAGCAGCTTAGAGGCAGGGGGGAACACTGAAGCTTTCTTT
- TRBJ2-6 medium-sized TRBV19 CASSTDWWSSGANVLTF TGTGCCAGTAGTACGGACTGGTGGTCCTCTGGGGCCAACGTCCTGACTTTC
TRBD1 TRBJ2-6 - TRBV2 CASSEGTGESGANGLTF TGTGCCAGCAGTGAAGGGACAGGGGAATCTGGGGCCAACGGCCTGACTTTC
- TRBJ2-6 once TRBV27 CASSWEGAGANVLTF TGTGCCAGCAGTTGGGAGGGGGCTGGGGCCAACGTCCTGACTTTC
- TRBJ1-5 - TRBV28 CASSLYVDSSNQPQHF TGTGCCAGCAGTTTATACGTGGACAGTAGCAATCAGCCCCAGCATTTT
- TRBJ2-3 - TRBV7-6 CASSFGGAGGADTQYF TGTGCCAGCAGCTTCGGCGGAGCTGGGGGCGCAGATACGCAGTATTTT
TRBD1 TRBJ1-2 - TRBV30 CAWSTGTGTFFGYTF TGTGCCTGGAGTACCGGGACAGGCACTTTCTTTGGCTACACCTTC
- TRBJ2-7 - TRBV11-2 CASSLDRLSYEQYF TGTGCCAGCAGCTTAGATCGACTCAGCTACGAGCAGTACTTC
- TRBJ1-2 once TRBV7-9 CASSPGQRGYGYTF TGTGCCAGCAGCCCCGGACAGCGGGGTTATGGCTACACCTTC
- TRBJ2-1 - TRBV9 CASSVAISVYNEQFF TGTGCCAGCAGCGTAGCAATTTCGGTCTACAATGAGCAGTTCTTC